The 16 T cell receptor beta chains below all came from one sample that was sequenced in a study of shared clonotypes between healthy human individuals. Assay: immunoSEQ multiplex PCR; the TCRdb copy retains only in-frame clones and omits some. Among a few million clones listed, just over 90% were seen once. The material sequenced was naive CD4+ T cells sorted from blood. As for subset: CD45RA+ positively selected. All receptors come from a man in his late teens or twenties in good health.

The chain combines TRBV4-2 with TRBJ1-2, with 11 bases lining up with TRBD1. The germline V gene has CDR1 LGHNA and CDR2 YNFKEQ. V lost 4 bases to trimming and J lost 4 bases; unmatched junction nucleotides: 5. The CDR3 has 15 amino acids. The chain's CDR3 is CASSRGQGAGYGYTF. Written as DNA, the CDR3 is TGTGCCAGCAGCCGTGGACAGGGGGCCGGCTATGGCTACACCTTC.

The chain recombines TRBV18 with TRBJ1-3; 10 nucleotides agree with TRBD1. The CDR3 consists of 12 residues. Trimming took 6 bases from V and 10 from J; bases not matched to a gene: 3. CDR1 and CDR2 from the germline V gene are KGHSH and LQKENI. The CDR3 loop reads CASSPDRGTIYF. The CDR3 nucleotides read TGTGCCAGCTCTCCGGACAGGGGGACCATATATTTT. Variable domain in full (rest from reference TRBV18 and TRBJ1-3): NAGVMQNPRHLVRRRGQEARLRCSPMKGHSHVYWYRQLPEEGLKFMVYLQKENIIDESGMPKERFSAEFPKEGPSILRIQQVVRGDSAAYFCASSPDRGTIYFGEGSWLTVV.

This clone was counted a few times. Other DNA sequences in this specimen translate into the identical CDR3. The V gene is TRBV5-4, the J gene TRBJ2-1; a weak D match, TRBD1 (6 bases). Trimming pared 1 base from V and 1 base from J, leaving 12 bases between. This CDR3 has 16 amino acids. Germline-derived CDR1 and CDR2 are SGHNT and YYREEE (reference sequence). CDR3 bases: TGTGCCAGCAGCTTGCAGGGGCCAGGGTCCTACAATGAGCAGTTCTTC. Amino acids: CASSLQGPGSYNEQFF.

This chain joins TRBV5-1 and TRBJ2-1; weak D call: TRBD2 (5 bases). The germline V gene encodes CDR1 SGHRS and CDR2 YFSETQ. V was clipped by 0 bases and J by 3 bases, with 10 bases between them. CDR3 length equals 15 residues. The chain's CDR3 is CASSLAAERYNEQFF. The CDR3 nucleotides read TGCGCCAGCAGCTTGGCAGCGGAGCGCTACAATGAGCAGTTCTTC.

The V call is TRBV4-3, the J call TRBJ2-5, with D uncertain. The germline gives CDR1 LGHNA, CDR2 YSLEER. Trimming removed 2 bases from V and 4 bases from J, with 11 bases in between. This CDR3 is built from 14 residues. The CDR3 protein is CASSQQVRGETQYF. The CDR3 DNA follows: TGCGCCAGCAGCCAACAAGTACGCGGAGAGACCCAGTACTTC.

V usage is TRBV9 and J usage is TRBJ1-3; 7 nucleotides match TRBD1. J gave up 0 bases and V 4 bases, and 10 bases lay outside the gene matches. Per the germline V gene, CDR1 is SGDLS and CDR2 is YYNGEE. The CDR3 covers 17 residues. CDR3 protein: CASSPQTGTVSGNTIYF. The CDR3 DNA reads as TGTGCCAGCAGCCCCCAAACCGGGACAGTCTCTGGAAACACCATATATTTT.

In regard to this clone: At one of its ends the junction is not consistent with the germline gene, which may arise from a read error. The J gene is TRBJ2-2, the V gene TRBV7-7, with no clear D. This CDR3 has 13 amino acids. Looked up from germline, CDR1 is SSHAT and CDR2 is FNYEAQ (reference sequence). CDR3 coding DNA: TGTGCTAGCAGCCTCATAAACACCGGGGAGCTGTTTTTT. Translating it yields CASSLINTGELFF.

This clone has only one observation. This chain connects TRBV19 to TRBJ1-3; D is possibly TRBD1 (6 bases). The CDR3 consists of 15 residues. CDR1 and CDR2 from the germline V gene are LNHDA and SQIVND (reference sequence). V dropped 5 bases and J dropped 0 bases, with 11 bases sitting between them. The CDR3 sequence: CASSSTGYSGNTIYF. In DNA, the CDR3 is TGTGCCAGTAGTTCCACAGGGTACTCTGGAAACACCATATATTTT.

The CDR3 loop reads CASSELTSGRETQYF. The CDR3 coding sequence is TGCGCCAGCAGTGAGTTAACTAGCGGTCGGGAGACCCAGTACTTC. This rearrangement joins TRBV10-2 to TRBJ2-5, with TRBD2 matching over 8 bases. CDR1 is WSHSY and CDR2 is SAAADI in the germline V gene. This CDR3 has 15 residues. After removal of 1 base from V and 5 bases from J, the junction contained 6 bases not matched to a gene.

This chain links TRBV28 with TRBJ1-5; 8 bases agree with TRBD1. Looked up from germline, CDR1 is MDHEN and CDR2 is SYDVKM. The CDR3 runs to 15 residues. V was clipped by 7 bases and J by 9 bases; unmatched bases: 14. CDR3 DNA sequence: TGTGCCAGCACACAAAGTGCAGGGGGCCGGGGGCCCCAGCATTTT. Amino acid sequence: CASTQSAGGRGPQHF.

The chain links TRBV5-4 to TRBJ1-5; a possible D gene is TRBD1 (5 bases). The CDR3 consists of 16 residues. Germline CDR1 reads SGHNT; CDR2 reads YYREEE (reference sequence). V gave up 0 bases and J gave up 1 base, with 11 bases separating them. The CDR3 here is CASSLGGGGSNQPQHF. CDR3 in DNA: TGTGCCAGCAGCTTGGGGGGGGGTGGAAGCAATCAGCCCCAGCATTTT. Full variable domain (missing parts from reference TRBV5-4 and TRBJ1-5): ETGVTQSPTHLIKTRGQQVTLRCSSQSGHNTVSWYQQALGQGPQFIFQYYREEENGRGNFPPRFSGLQFPNYSSELNVNALELDDSALYLCASSLGGGGSNQPQHFGDGTRLSIL.

V and J are TRBV19 and TRBJ1-2; 10 bases fit TRBD1. CDR1 is LNHDA and CDR2 is SQIVND in the germline V gene (reference sequence). The ends lost 6 bases at V and 3 bases at J; junction bases unmatched: 4. The CDR3 contains 14 residues. CDR3 amino acids: CASSWDRGDYGYTF. For the CDR3, the DNA is TGTGCCAGTAGCTGGGACAGGGGAGACTATGGCTACACCTTC.

The chain recombines TRBV10-3 with TRBJ1-3; 7 bases map to TRBD1. This CDR3 is 14 amino acids long. The V gene end was trimmed by 7 bases and the J gene end by 0 bases; junction bases not matched to a gene: 3. CDR1 and CDR2 (germline): ENHRY, SYGVKD. CDR3 sequence (DNA): TGTGCCATCACCGGGACAGACTCTGGAAACACCATATATTTT. Its translation is CAITGTDSGNTIYF.

Worth noting for this clone: At one boundary the junction diverges from the germline segment, which might be a read error. The V and J genes are TRBV7-9 and TRBJ2-5, with D perhaps TRBD2 (6 bases). The CDR3 has 15 amino acids. Germline lookup yields CDR1 SEHNR and CDR2 FQNEAQ (reference sequence). CDR3 sequence reads: CASSLALGDGETQYF. In DNA form, the CDR3 reads TGTGCCAGCAGCCTAGCGCTGGGGGACGGAGAGACCCAGTACTTC. Full variable domain (remainder filled in from reference TRBV7-9 and TRBJ2-5): DTGVSQNPRHKITKRGQNVTFRCDPISEHNRLYWYRQTLGQGPEFLTYFQNEAQLEKSRLLSDRFSAERPKGSFSTLEIQRTEQGDSAMYLCASSLALGDGETQYFGPGTRLLVL.

V is TRBV5-1 and J is TRBJ1-1; weak D call: TRBD1 (5 bases). Germline CDR1 SGHRS, CDR2 YFSETQ. The V gene lost 4 bases and the J gene lost 4 bases, with 14 bases spanning the gap. The CDR3 runs 14 residues. CDR3 sequence reads: CASSPAGGFTEAFF. The DNA of the CDR3 is TGCGCCAGCAGCCCCGCCGGGGGGTTCACTGAAGCTTTCTTT.

The chain employs TRBV5-6 and TRBJ2-1; 13 bases are a match to TRBD2. This CDR3 has 16 amino acids. Germline V CDR1 and CDR2: SGHDT, YYEEEE. The V and J ends lost 4 bases and 7 bases, in that order; junction bases with no gene match: 8. CDR3 sequence reads: CASSDAGTSGNNEQFF. Here the CDR3 DNA reads TGTGCCAGCAGCGACGCCGGGACTAGCGGGAATAATGAGCAGTTCTTC.